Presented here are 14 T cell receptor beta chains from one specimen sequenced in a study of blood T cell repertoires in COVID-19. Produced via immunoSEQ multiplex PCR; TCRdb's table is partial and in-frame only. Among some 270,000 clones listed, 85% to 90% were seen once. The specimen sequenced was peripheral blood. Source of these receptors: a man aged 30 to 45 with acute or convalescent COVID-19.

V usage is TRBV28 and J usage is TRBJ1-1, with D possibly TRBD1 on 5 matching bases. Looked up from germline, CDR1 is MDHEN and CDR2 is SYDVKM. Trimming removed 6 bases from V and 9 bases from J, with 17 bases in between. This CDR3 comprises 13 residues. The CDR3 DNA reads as TGTGCCAGCAGGATAGGGACTGACCTGCAAGCTTTCTTT. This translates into CASRIGTDLQAFF.

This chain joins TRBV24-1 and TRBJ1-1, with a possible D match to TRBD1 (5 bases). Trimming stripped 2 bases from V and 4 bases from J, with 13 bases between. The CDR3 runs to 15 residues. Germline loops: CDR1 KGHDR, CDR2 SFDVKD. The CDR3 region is CATSDSGRVSTEAFF. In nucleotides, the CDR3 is TGTGCCACCAGTGATTCGGGCAGGGTGAGCACTGAAGCTTTCTTT.

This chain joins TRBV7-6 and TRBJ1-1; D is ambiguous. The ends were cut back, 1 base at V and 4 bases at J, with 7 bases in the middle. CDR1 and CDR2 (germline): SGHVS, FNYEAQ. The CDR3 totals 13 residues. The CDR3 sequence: CASSLGTGTEAFF. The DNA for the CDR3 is TGTGCCAGCAGCTTAGGAACGGGCACTGAAGCTTTCTTT.

CDR3 protein: CASSVERGRAYNEQFF. The CDR3 nucleotides read TGTGCCAGCAGCGTAGAACGGGGTCGGGCCTACAATGAGCAGTTCTTC. The chain combines TRBV9 with TRBJ2-1; D is possibly TRBD2 (5 bases). V was pared by 0 bases and J by 2 bases, with 12 bases between. CDR3 size: 16 residues. Germline CDR1 reads SGDLS; CDR2 reads YYNGEE.

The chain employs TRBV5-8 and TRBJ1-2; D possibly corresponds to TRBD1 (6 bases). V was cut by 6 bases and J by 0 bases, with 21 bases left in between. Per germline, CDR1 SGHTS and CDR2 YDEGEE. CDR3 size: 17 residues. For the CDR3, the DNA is TGTGCCAGCAATTCCGCAGACAGGCCCCTAGCTAACTATGGCTACACCTTC. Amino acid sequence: CASNSADRPLANYGYTF.

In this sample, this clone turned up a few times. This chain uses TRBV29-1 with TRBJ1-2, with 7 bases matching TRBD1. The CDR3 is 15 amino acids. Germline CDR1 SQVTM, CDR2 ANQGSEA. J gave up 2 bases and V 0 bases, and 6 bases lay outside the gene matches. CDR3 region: CSVEDLGGGNYGYTF. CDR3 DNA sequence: TGCAGCGTTGAAGATCTCGGAGGGGGCAACTATGGCTACACCTTC.

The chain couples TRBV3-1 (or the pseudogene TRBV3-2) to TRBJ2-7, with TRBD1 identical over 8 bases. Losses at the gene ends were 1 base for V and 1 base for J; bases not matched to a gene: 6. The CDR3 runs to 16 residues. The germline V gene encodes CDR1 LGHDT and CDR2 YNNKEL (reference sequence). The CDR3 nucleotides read TGTGCCAGCAGCCAAGGACTTAGGACAGGGTCCTACGAGCAGTACTTC. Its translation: CASSQGLRTGSYEQYF.

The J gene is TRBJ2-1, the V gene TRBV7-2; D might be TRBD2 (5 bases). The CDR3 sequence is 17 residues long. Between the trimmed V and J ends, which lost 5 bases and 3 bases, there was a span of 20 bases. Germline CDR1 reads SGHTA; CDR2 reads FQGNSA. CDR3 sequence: CASSVSYSEVNYNEQFF. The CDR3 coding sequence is TGTGCCAGCAGCGTTTCATACTCGGAGGTCAACTACAATGAGCAGTTCTTC.

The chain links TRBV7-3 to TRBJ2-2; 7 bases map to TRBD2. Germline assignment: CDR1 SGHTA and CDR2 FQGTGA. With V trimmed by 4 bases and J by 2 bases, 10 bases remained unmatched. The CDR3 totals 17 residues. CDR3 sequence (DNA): TGTGCCAGCAGCTCACAGGTGGGAGGGTTAAACACCGGGGAGCTGTTTTTT. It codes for CASSSQVGGLNTGELFF.

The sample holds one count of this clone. The CDR3 loop is CASSLGVGLYVHTEAFF. The CDR3 DNA is TGTGCCAGCAGCTTAGGGGTGGGCCTCTATGTACACACTGAAGCTTTCTTT. The chain has TRBV7-9 and TRBJ1-1; no clear D. This CDR3 contains 17 residues. Germline V lookup: CDR1 SEHNR, CDR2 FQNEAQ (reference sequence). With 1 base removed from V and 3 bases from J, the gap between germline ends came to 18 bases.

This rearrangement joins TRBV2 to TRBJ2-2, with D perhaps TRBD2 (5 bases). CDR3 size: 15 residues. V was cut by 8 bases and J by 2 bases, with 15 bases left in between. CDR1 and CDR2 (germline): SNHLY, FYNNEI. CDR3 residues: CASRKDYLNTGELFF. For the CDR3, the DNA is TGTGCCAGCCGGAAAGACTACCTAAACACCGGGGAGCTGTTTTTT.

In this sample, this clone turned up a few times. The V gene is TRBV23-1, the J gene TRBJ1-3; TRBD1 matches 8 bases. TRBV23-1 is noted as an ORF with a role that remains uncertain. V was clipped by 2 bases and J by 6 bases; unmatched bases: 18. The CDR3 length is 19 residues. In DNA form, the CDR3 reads TGCGCCAGCAGTCAAGCAGGCGGGCGGACAGGGCCTTACATAAACACCATATATTTT. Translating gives CASSQAGGRTGPYINTIYF.

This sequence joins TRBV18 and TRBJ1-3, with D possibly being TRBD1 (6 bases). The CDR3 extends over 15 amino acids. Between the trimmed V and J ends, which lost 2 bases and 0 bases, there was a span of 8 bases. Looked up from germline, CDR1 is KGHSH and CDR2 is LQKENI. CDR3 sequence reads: CASSPNRDSGNTIYF. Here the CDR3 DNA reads TGTGCCAGCTCACCAAACAGGGACTCTGGAAACACCATATATTTT.

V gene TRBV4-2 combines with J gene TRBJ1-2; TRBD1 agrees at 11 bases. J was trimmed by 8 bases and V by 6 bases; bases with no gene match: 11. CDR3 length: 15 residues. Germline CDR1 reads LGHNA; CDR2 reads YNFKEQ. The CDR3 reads CASSPLGTGGEGYTF. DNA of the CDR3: TGTGCCAGCAGTCCGCTGGGGACAGGGGGGGAAGGCTACACCTTC.